The 25 T cell receptor beta chains below all came from one sample that was sequenced in a study of blood T cell repertoires in COVID-19. Assay: immunoSEQ multiplex PCR; the TCRdb copy retains only in-frame clones and omits some. This sample has 48,000 or so clones, with roughly 84% found just once. Sequencing input: peripheral blood. These receptors were collected from a woman aged 55-70 years with acute or convalescent COVID-19.

V and J are TRBV5-6 and TRBJ2-7; possible D gene TRBD2, 5 bases. Germline assignment: CDR1 SGHDT and CDR2 YYEEEE. This CDR3 contains 14 residues. V shed 1 base and J shed 7 bases, with 15 bases lying between them. CDR3 sequence (DNA): TGTGCCAGCAGCTTGCAACTAGGGTTGAGGGAGCAGTACTTC. It specifies CASSLQLGLREQYF.

This chain links TRBV7-2 with TRBJ1-2; 9 bases map to TRBD1. Unmatched junction bases numbered 12, after V lost 2 bases and J lost 8 bases. The CDR3 runs 16 residues. CDR1 and CDR2 (germline): SGHTA, FQGNSA. CDR3 residues: CASSLSWAGQGRGYTF. CDR3 in DNA: TGTGCCAGCAGCTTATCGTGGGCGGGACAGGGTCGAGGCTACACCTTC. Drawing the rest from reference TRBV7-2 and TRBJ1-2, the complete variable domain is GAGVSQSPSNKVTEKGKDVELRCDPISGHTALYWYRQSLGQGLEFLIYFQGNSAPDKSGLPSDRFSAERTGGSVSTLTIQRTQQEDSAVYLCASSLSWAGQGRGYTFGSGTRLTVV.

This clone was counted once. The chain has TRBV12-3 or TRBV12-4 and TRBJ2-7; tentative D call: TRBD1 (7 bases). CDR3 size: 13 residues. Trimming took 2 bases from V and 6 from J, leaving 11 bases between them. The CDR3 bases are TGTGCCAGCAGTTTACTTCAGGGGGGCGAGCAGTACTTC. As protein: CASSLLQGGEQYF.

On this clone itself: Other DNA sequences within the sample encode an identical CDR3. The gene calls are TRBV7-2 and TRBJ2-7, with 7 bases lining up with TRBD2. CDR3 length: 15 residues. J was trimmed by 10 bases and V by 0 bases; bases with no gene match: 12. Germline-derived CDR1 and CDR2 are SGHTA and FQGNSA. CDR3 in amino acids: CASSLAGLVGFGQYF. The CDR3 DNA reads as TGTGCCAGCAGCTTAGCCGGACTAGTAGGTTTTGGACAGTACTTC.

The chain has TRBV5-4 and TRBJ2-5; 9 nucleotides line up with TRBD1. Germline lookup yields CDR1 SGHNT and CDR2 YYREEE (reference sequence). V dropped 4 bases and J dropped 5; count of bases not matched to a gene: 6. CDR3 length: 14 amino acids. The chain's CDR3 is CASSIHRGLETQYF. CDR3 in DNA: TGTGCCAGCAGCATCCACAGGGGGCTTGAGACCCAGTACTTC. The whole variable domain, filled in from reference TRBV5-4 and TRBJ2-5, reads ETGVTQSPTHLIKTRGQQVTLRCSSQSGHNTVSWYQQALGQGPQFIFQYYREEENGRGNFPPRFSGLQFPNYSSELNVNALELDDSALYLCASSIHRGLETQYFGPGTRLLVL.

This clone was observed a handful of times. CDR3 DNA: TGTGCCAGTAGTATTGGTTACAGATCCTACGAGCAGTACTTC. As protein: CASSIGYRSYEQYF. The chain recombines TRBV19 with TRBJ2-7; D remains unclear. The CDR3 extends over 14 amino acids. Looked up from germline, CDR1 is LNHDA and CDR2 is SQIVND (reference sequence). Trimming removed 3 bases from V and 1 base from J, with 10 bases in between.

CDR3: CASSSGLAGGDTDTQYF. The CDR3 DNA follows: TGCGCCAGCAGCTCGGGACTAGCGGGGGGGGACACAGATACGCAGTATTTT. This chain uses TRBV5-1 with TRBJ2-3; 16 bases match TRBD2. This CDR3 has 17 amino acids. Germline V gives CDR1 SGHRS, CDR2 YFSETQ. Trimming at V came to 3 bases and at J to 2 bases, leaving 3 bases not matched to a gene.

V and J are TRBV5-4 and TRBJ2-2, with TRBD2 matching 11 bases. Germline V gene sequence: CDR1 SGHNT, CDR2 YYREEE (reference sequence). This CDR3 is built from 16 residues. V lost 4 bases and J lost 5; bases outside the gene matches: 7. The CDR3 sequence: CASSPASGRRTGELFF. CDR3 in DNA: TGTGCCAGCAGCCCCGCTAGCGGGAGGAGGACCGGGGAGCTGTTTTTT.

This clone was recorded many times. The J gene is TRBJ2-7, the V gene TRBV30; 12 bases fit TRBD2. V trimming: 1 base; J trimming: 0 bases; junction bases outside the gene matches: 7. The CDR3 spans 17 residues. Germline CDR1 and CDR2: GTSNPN and SVGIG (reference sequence). In DNA form, the CDR3 reads TGTGCCTGGAGTGGCGGAGCTAGCGGGAGGGTCTCCTACGAGCAGTACTTC. It codes for CAWSGGASGRVSYEQYF. Together with reference TRBV30 and TRBJ2-7, the CDR3 gives the full variable domain: SQTIHQWPATLVQPVGSPLSLECTVEGTSNPNLYWYRQAAGRGLQLLFYSVGIGQISSEVPQNLSASRPQDRQFILSSKKLLLSDSGFYLCAWSGGASGRVSYEQYFGPGTRLTVT.

The chain links TRBV5-6 to TRBJ2-4; maybe TRBD2 (6 bases). Trimming removed 4 bases from V and 2 bases from J, with 13 bases in between. The CDR3 is 15 residues long. Germline loops: CDR1 SGHDT, CDR2 YYEEEE. Here the CDR3 DNA reads TGTGCCAGCAGCGGAGGGGCCCGGTCCAAAAACATTCAGTACTTC. Translated: CASSGGARSKNIQYF.

The chain combines TRBV10-3 with TRBJ2-5; a possible D gene is TRBD2 (6 bases). The CDR3 loop spans 14 amino acids. Trimming took off 0 bases at V and 4 bases at J, with 9 bases between the two ends. CDR1 ENHRY and CDR2 SYGVKD come from the germline V gene. The CDR3 coding sequence is TGTGCCATCAGTGAGTCGGGGCGGGGAGAGACCCAGTACTTC. Encoded protein: CAISESGRGETQYF.

The rearrangement joins TRBV7-2 to TRBJ2-5; 15 bases align to TRBD2. The junction had 7 bases not matched to a gene; V was cut back by 3 bases and J by 5 bases. Germline CDR1 SGHTA, CDR2 FQGNSA. The CDR3 is 17 amino acids. The CDR3 DNA reads as TGTGCCAGCAGCTTCGGACTAGCGGGAGGGTCCGGGGAGACCCAGTACTTC. Protein: CASSFGLAGGSGETQYF.

The rearrangement links TRBV28 to TRBJ2-1; 7 bases agree with TRBD2. This CDR3 spans 14 amino acids. V shed 7 bases and J 1 base; nucleotides not matched to a gene: 4. Germline CDR1 is MDHEN and CDR2 is SYDVKM. This CDR3 is CASTTGGSYNEQFF. In DNA, the CDR3 is TGTGCCAGCACGACGGGAGGTTCCTACAATGAGCAGTTCTTC.

CDR3 sequence: CASSPLNRDEQYF. CDR3 in DNA: TGTGCCAGCAGCCCCCTCAACAGGGACGAGCAGTACTTC. The chain employs TRBV3-1 (or the pseudogene TRBV3-2) and TRBJ2-7; D may be TRBD1 (6 bases). The CDR3 has 13 residues. Germline V lookup: CDR1 LGHDT, CDR2 YNNKEL (reference sequence). The ends were cut back, 4 bases at V and 5 bases at J, with 12 bases in the middle.

The chain couples TRBV4-1 to TRBJ2-1, with 14 bases matching TRBD2. The V gene's germline CDR1 is MGHRA and CDR2 YSYEKL. V was clipped by 2 bases and J by 8 bases; unmatched bases: 17. This CDR3 is built from 20 residues. The CDR3 protein is CASSQPWAEIGTSGSYEQFF. DNA of the CDR3: TGCGCCAGCAGCCAACCCTGGGCGGAAATCGGGACTAGCGGGAGTTATGAGCAGTTCTTC.

This rearrangement joins TRBV11-2 to TRBJ2-7, with 13 bases that match TRBD2. The CDR3 covers 15 residues. The germline V gene has CDR1 SGHAT and CDR2 FQNNGV. With V trimmed by 3 bases and J by 3 bases, 2 bases remained unmatched. The CDR3 DNA reads TGTGCCAGCAGCTTTGGGACTAGCGGGGTCTACGAGCAGTACTTC. As protein: CASSFGTSGVYEQYF. Drawing the rest from reference TRBV11-2 and TRBJ2-7, the complete variable domain is EAGVAQSPRYKIIEKRQSVAFWCNPISGHATLYWYQQILGQGPKLLIQFQNNGVVDDSQLPKDRFSAERLKGVDSTLKIQPAKLEDSAVYLCASSFGTSGVYEQYFGPGTRLTVT.

This rearrangement joins TRBV6-1 to TRBJ1-5; D gene uncertain. Germline assignment: CDR1 MNHNS and CDR2 SASEGT. The CDR3 extends over 14 amino acids. The V end lost 2 bases, the J end lost 2 bases, and 7 bases lay between the germline ends. CDR3 in amino acids: CASSEMSGNQPQHF. CDR3 DNA: TGTGCCAGCAGTGAAATGAGTGGCAATCAGCCCCAGCATTTT.

The J gene is TRBJ1-5, the V gene TRBV27; a weak D match, TRBD1 (6 bases). This CDR3 is 17 amino acids long. The V end was cut by 4 bases, the J end by 3 bases, with 19 bases between. The germline gives CDR1 MNHEY, CDR2 SMNVEV (reference sequence). DNA for the CDR3: TGTGCCAGCAGTTATGGGGGGGCCCAAGGAATCAATCAGCCCCAGCATTTT. It yields the protein CASSYGGAQGINQPQHF.

This rearrangement joins TRBV15 to TRBJ2-3; 10 bases line up with TRBD1. The J segment lost 4 bases and the V segment lost 5 bases, leaving 3 bases of the junction unmatched. Germline V CDR1 and CDR2: LNHNV, YYDKDF (reference sequence). This CDR3 has 14 residues. The CDR3 DNA reads TGTGCCACCAGCCGCGACAGGGGGCCAGATACGCAGTATTTT. Translating it yields CATSRDRGPDTQYF.

The gene calls are TRBV2 and TRBJ2-1; unclear D gene. Germline V gives CDR1 SNHLY, CDR2 FYNNEI. V dropped 5 bases and J dropped 9 bases, with 11 bases sitting between them. This CDR3 is 12 amino acids long. In DNA form, the CDR3 reads TGTGCCAGCAGTAGTAGTAGAATTGAGCAGTTCTTC. Its protein is CASSSSRIEQFF.

The chain has TRBV7-9 and TRBJ2-7, with D tentatively TRBD1 (7 bases). Trimming pared 2 bases from V and 2 bases from J, leaving 13 bases between. The CDR3 consists of 15 residues. Germline CDR1 is SEHNR and CDR2 is FQNEAQ (reference sequence). The CDR3 DNA follows: TGTGCCAGCAGCTTACAGGGGGGCGAAACCTACGAGCAGTACTTC. Encoded protein: CASSLQGGETYEQYF.

CDR3 sequence (DNA): TGTGCCAGCAGCTTAACAGGGGACAGGGCTAATTCACCCCTCCACTTT. It yields the protein CASSLTGDRANSPLHF. The chain recombines TRBV7-3 with TRBJ1-6, with 9 bases identical to TRBD1. The CDR3 runs 16 residues. J lost 6 bases, V lost 0 bases, and 3 bases had no gene match. Germline V gives CDR1 SGHTA, CDR2 FQGTGA.

J is TRBJ1-6 and V is TRBV30, with TRBD1 matching 10 bases. The germline V gene has CDR1 GTSNPN and CDR2 SVGIG (reference sequence). The CDR3 extends over 15 amino acids. Trimming at V came to 3 bases and at J to 10 bases, leaving 9 bases not matched to a gene. The CDR3 sequence: CAWSGSGTGDSPLHF. The CDR3 DNA sequence: TGTGCCTGGAGCGGATCTGGGACAGGGGACTCACCCCTCCACTTT. The full variable domain, completed using reference TRBV30 and TRBJ1-6, is SQTIHQWPATLVQPVGSPLSLECTVEGTSNPNLYWYRQAAGRGLQLLFYSVGIGQISSEVPQNLSASRPQDRQFILSSKKLLLSDSGFYLCAWSGSGTGDSPLHFGNGTRLTVT.

CDR3 region: CASSPPGQRGEQYF. The CDR3 DNA is TGTGCCAGCAGCCCGCCGGGACAGAGGGGCGAGCAGTACTTC. The rearrangement links TRBV5-4 to TRBJ2-7; 7 positions agree with TRBD1. This CDR3 spans 14 amino acids. From germline, CDR1 is SGHNT and CDR2 YYREEE (reference sequence). V lost 4 bases to trimming and J lost 6 bases; unmatched junction nucleotides: 10. The entire variable domain, with the rest obtained from reference TRBV5-4 and TRBJ2-7, is as follows: ETGVTQSPTHLIKTRGQQVTLRCSSQSGHNTVSWYQQALGQGPQFIFQYYREEENGRGNFPPRFSGLQFPNYSSELNVNALELDDSALYLCASSPPGQRGEQYFGPGTRLTVT.

The V gene is TRBV11-2, the J gene TRBJ2-7, with 7 bases that match TRBD2. Germline assignment: CDR1 SGHAT and CDR2 FQNNGV. The CDR3 has 12 amino acids. V lost 5 bases, J lost 3 bases, and 1 base stayed unmatched. The CDR3 sequence: CASSRGVYEQYF. The CDR3 DNA sequence: TGTGCCAGCAGCCGGGGGGTCTACGAGCAGTACTTC.